This T cell receptor (beta chain) originates from a study of shared clonotypes between healthy human individuals. This CDR3 has 13 amino acids. Germline lookup yields CDR1 MNHNS and CDR2 SASEGT. Trimming took 8 bases from V and 8 from J; bases not matched to a gene: 8. In the naive CD8 group, cells lacked CD45RO and were positively selected for CCR7, so terminally differentiated effector memory CD45RA+ cells were left out. Across several immunoSEQ plates, the genomic DNA of each subset was split evenly. Only in-frame clones appear in the TCRdb table, and some are missing; sequencing was by immunoSEQ multiplex PCR. The repertoire holds millions of clones, with around 96% as singletons.

The chain combines TRBV6-1 with TRBJ2-1, with 8 positions matching TRBD2. The source material was naive CD8+ T cells sorted from blood. This clonotype was sampled from a man younger than 35 in good health. CDR3 bases: TGTGCCAGCTTGAGCGGGAGTTACCATGAGCAGTTCTTC. Amino acid sequence: CASLSGSYHEQFF.